The clone carrying this TCR beta chain was recorded once. The sample originates from a study of blood T cell repertoires in COVID-19. The protocol was immunoSEQ multiplex PCR, while the TCRdb copy is restricted to in-frame clones and leaves out a portion. In the table there are about 270,000 clones, roughly nine tenths of which are singletons. Seattle's enrolled individuals joined amid active infection and were then monitored longitudinally. Germline V lookup: CDR1 LNHDA, CDR2 SQIVND (reference sequence). The CDR3 sequence is 13 residues long. V dropped 5 bases and J dropped 12 bases, with 16 bases sitting between them.

The chain couples TRBV19 to TRBJ1-4; possibly TRBD1 for D (5 bases). This sequence originates from a woman aged 30 to 39 with COVID-19, enrolled during active disease. Sequencing was done on a sample of peripheral blood. The CDR3 region has the DNA TGTGCCAGTAGTCCACCCGTAACGGGGGAACTGTTTTTT. Its translation is CASSPPVTGELFF.